This TCR beta chain is from a study of shared clonotypes between healthy human individuals (dated by TCRdb to 2019 to 2021). Turning to the overall study: The cohort comprised a couple of women and a few men aged 18 to 49 years. For each donor, CD4 naive and CD4 memory were each given three plates, CD8 naive was given two plates, and CD8 memory was given one plate. The study deeply sequenced blood TCR repertoires of several healthy adults to estimate repertoire size and the extent of clonotype sharing between individuals. Libraries were prepared and TCR repertoires were sequenced by different laboratories using diverse techniques, in order to increase sequencing depth and limit assay-specific biases. Each donor's leukapheresis produced roughly between roughly 0.9 and 9 billion PBMCs.

Using the deep immunoSEQ assay, TCR CDR3 regions were amplified from genomic DNA by multiplex PCR. Genomic DNA extracted from each cell subset was distributed evenly over all wells of several immunoSEQ 96-well plates, and each plate served as one replicate. For sorted subsets, around 200 ng genomic DNA, equal to about 30,000 T cell genomes, was loaded into each replicate PCR. The purified libraries were quantified using a Qubit 3.0 fluorometer, sized with a Bioanalyzer 2100, and then quantified again using the KAPA Library Quantification kit. Every immunoSEQ 96-well plate was sequenced on a dedicated single-read 150-cycle Illumina NextSeq 550 flow cell. Under the source paper's analysis protocol: Because only junctional sequences without quality scores were contained in the immunoSEQ output, filtering matching that applied to full-length reads could not be performed. To assign V/J genes and CDR3, sequences were annotated against IMGT germline references using PyIR, a Python wrapper for IgBLAST v1.9. Any read was removed if the V/J assignment was weak (E-value above 1e-6), the CDR3 was missing, or the read contained stop codons, out-of-frame junctions, or ambiguous translated residues. V3J clonotypes were defined as sequences sharing the same inferred V gene, J gene, and CDR3 amino acid sequence. Percentage overlap between repertoires was calculated by dividing the number of shared unique clonotypes by the size of the smaller repertoire. Richness of each repertoire was evaluated using RTK rarefaction, the Chao1 estimator, and Recon v2.1 estimates of unobserved clonotypes. OLGA was used to compute generation probabilities for all TCRbeta clonotypes that the gDNA method yielded from a few donors. The source is immuneACCESS, and TCRdb retained only in-frame sequences with V and J called. Part of the clones is not carried over; for the studies checked, unresolved V genes explain less than half of this, and the remainder is unexplained. Clone size and V and J calls were adopted from that table, with D and trimming inferred from the DNA. For this sample there are around 650,000 clones; about 96% appear just once. The top ten clones comprise about 0.11% of the sample.

CD8 naive samples were CD45RO-negative cells positively selected for CCR7, giving a CD45RA+CCR7+ population that excluded TemRA cells. Donors were healthy HIV-negative adults with no recently reported acute infections or vaccinations. Every donor was a Caucasian adult living in Nashville, Tennessee, USA. After blood collection by leukapheresis, PBMCs were isolated using Ficoll-Histopaque density gradient centrifugation and then cryopreserved in the vapor phase of liquid nitrogen. Analytical flow cytometry was used to check the purity and quantity of each magnetically sorted T cell population. Genomic DNA was isolated from every sorted fraction and measured by UV absorbance on a Nanodrop 2000c. Concerning this clone itself: Its antigen specificity is not known. Base qualities were left out, and no much larger clone turns up one base away.

Study-wide conclusions, independent of this receptor: Because the study included a small number of donors, the genetic and exposure-history diversity represented was limited. Larger estimated clonotype richness was generally found for naive subsets than for memory subsets. About 5% of naive CD4, 3.5% of naive CD8, roughly 2.4% of memory CD4, and over 0.35% of memory CD8 clonotypes were shared across several donors. Compared with non-shared clonotypes, clonotypes shared by all four sorted-subset donors had higher generation probabilities. Pairwise subsampling led to the expectation that sequencing depth would affect the degree of clonotype sharing among donors. Sampling was limited to blood, and TCR repertoires in tissue likely differ from TCR repertoires in blood. Incomplete sequencing was indicated by rarefaction of sorted-subset datasets, despite the large sequencing depth.

From cysteine to phenylalanine, the CDR3 is 16 amino acids long. Here the CDR3 DNA is all that survives: 48 bases in frame from base 1. Via the germline V gene, CDR1 is SGHDT and CDR2 YYEEEE. V loses 0 bases of germline sequence and J loses 6 bases, and the interval between the two ends is 16 bases. The chain is made from TRBV5-6 and TRBJ2-1; TRBD1 might be the D gene, on 6 matching bases. Sequencing used naive CD8+ T cells sorted from blood. The cell subset or site label, as the study defines it: CD45RA+CCR7+. The receptor comes from a woman aged 30 to 39 in good health. The CDR3 protein: CASSLGDTDFGNEQFF. The nucleotide sequence is TGTGCCAGCAGCTTGGGGGACACAGACTTTGGCAATGAGCAGTTCTTC.